These T cell receptor beta chains were read from a single sample in a study of T cell changes during pregnancy in multiple sclerosis. The table came from immunoSEQ multiplex PCR; TCRdb's copy has only in-frame clones and leaves some out. The sample includes about 41,000 clones, more than 85% of them seen just once. Source: CD8+ T cells from peripheral blood mononuclear cells, taken in the third trimester of pregnancy. The receptors stem from a female donor with multiple sclerosis, enrolled in a pregnancy study. CDR3s include the opening cysteine and the closing phenylalanine or tryptophan. The order of the fields is V gene, CDR3 length, J gene, clone size, D gene, CDR3 protein, CDR3 DNA. The D gene is left open where the match is weak. Part of the rows lack a size; the others show once, few, many or a class for expanded clones.

>TRBV7-9|12|TRBJ2-5|-|TRBD2
CAGGLAGETQYF
TGTGCCGGAGGACTAGCGGGGGAGACCCAGTACTTC
>TRBV6-4|14|TRBJ2-3|-|TRBD2
CASSERGGQDTQYF
TGTGCCAGCAGTGAGCGGGGGGGCCAAGATACGCAGTATTTT
>TRBV5-1|12|TRBJ2-4|-|-
CASSLGGDIQYF
TGCGCCAGCAGCTTGGGCGGAGACATTCAGTACTTC
>TRBV7-9|14|TRBJ1-1|-|-
CASSFREGNTEAFF
TGTGCCAGCAGCTTCAGGGAGGGGAACACTGAAGCTTTCTTT
>TRBV13|16|TRBJ1-2|-|TRBD1
CASSNTRDSWGYGYTF
TGTGCCAGCAGCAATACCCGGGACAGTTGGGGCTATGGCTACACCTTC
>TRBV7-6|17|TRBJ1-5|-|-
CASSLAQWQGSNQPQHF
TGTGCCAGCAGCTTAGCGCAATGGCAGGGGAGCAATCAGCCCCAGCATTTT
>TRBV14|16|TRBJ2-7|-|TRBD2
CASSQGRERAYYEQYF
TGTGCCAGCAGCCAGGGGAGGGAGAGAGCTTACTACGAGCAGTACTTC
>TRBV19|16|TRBJ1-2|-|TRBD1
CASSIPLTGYFYGYTF
TGTGCCAGTAGTATACCACTGACAGGGTACTTCTATGGCTACACCTTC
>TRBV6-5|15|TRBJ1-6|few|-
CASSPTPKRNSPLHF
TGTGCCAGCAGTCCCACCCCGAAGCGGAATTCACCCCTCCACTTT
>TRBV27|15|TRBJ1-2|-|-
CASSPQTVPRRGYTF
TGTGCCAGCAGTCCTCAGACAGTCCCAAGGCGTGGCTACACCTTC
>TRBV6-1|15|TRBJ2-1|few|TRBD2
CASSENSGTYNEQFF
TGTGCCAGCAGTGAAAATAGCGGGACCTACAATGAGCAGTTCTTC
>TRBV9|14|TRBJ1-2|-|-
CASSRFGESYGYTF
TGTGCCAGCAGCAGGTTCGGGGAAAGCTATGGCTACACCTTC
>TRBV7-3|14|TRBJ1-2|-|TRBD1
CASSLGQGADGYTF
TGTGCCAGCAGCTTAGGACAGGGGGCAGATGGCTACACCTTC